Following are 23 T cell receptor beta chains from one sample sequenced in a study of cytomegalovirus exposure and HLA in healthy donors. Use of 60 Vbeta and 13 Jbeta primers characterized the PCR. Clones were read by immunoSEQ multiplex PCR, and TCRdb kept only the in-frame ones, dropping some. The sample comprises about 89,000 clones, less than 75% of which are singletons, and 2.1% rests with the top ten. Material for sequencing was PBMCs. All receptors come from a man younger than 40 in good health and CMV-seronegative.

The sample holds a few counts of this clone. The chain has TRBV28 and TRBJ1-5; D not resolved. V lost 9 bases, J lost 0 bases, and 6 bases lay in between. This CDR3 spans 12 amino acids. Germline assignment: CDR1 MDHEN and CDR2 SYDVKM. The DNA of the CDR3 is TGTGCCAGTTTAAATAGCAATCAGCCCCAGCATTTT. Its translation: CASLNSNQPQHF.

This clone was seen a single time. V usage is TRBV29-1 and J usage is TRBJ1-2, with a weak D call TRBD1 (5 bases). Germline V gene lookup returns CDR1 SQVTM and CDR2 ANQGSEA. The CDR3 is 12 amino acids. Trimming removed 8 bases at V and 4 bases at J, with 14 bases between. The CDR3 coding sequence is TGCAGCTCCCGGGGGGGAACCTATGGCTACACCTTC. It is translated as CSSRGGTYGYTF. Looking up the rest from reference TRBV29-1 and TRBJ1-2 gives the full variable domain: SAVISQKPSRDICQRGTSLTIQCQVDSQVTMMFWYRQQPGQSLTLIATANQGSEATYESGFVIDKFPISRPNLTFSTLTVSNMSPEDSSIYLCSSRGGTYGYTFGSGTRLTVV.

This clone has just a few counts. The gene calls are TRBV4-1 and TRBJ2-3, with 7 bases aligning to TRBD2. The CDR3 is 20 amino acids. The germline V gene encodes CDR1 MGHRA and CDR2 YSYEKL. The J segment lost 1 base and the V segment lost 0 bases, leaving 16 bases of the junction unmatched. The CDR3 region has the DNA TGCGCCAGCAGCCAAGATGCTTTGGCGGGAGAACACCTAGGCACAGATACGCAGTATTTT. It specifies CASSQDALAGEHLGTDTQYF.

This chain links TRBV25-1 with TRBJ1-1, with D tentatively TRBD1 (6 bases). Trimming took 7 bases from V and 4 from J, leaving 22 bases between them. The CDR3 loop spans 16 amino acids. Germline values: CDR1 MGHDK, CDR2 SYGVNS. The CDR3 sequence: CASIPPVGGTGTEAFF. In DNA, the CDR3 is TGTGCCAGCATCCCCCCGGTAGGGGGAACTGGCACTGAAGCTTTCTTT.

The CDR3 region has the DNA TGTGCCACCAGCAGAGATGTAGTCCCCGGGGAGACCCAGTACTTC. Its protein product is CATSRDVVPGETQYF. V is TRBV15 and J is TRBJ2-5; no definite D call. V lost 0 bases to trimming and J lost 5 bases, with 13 bases between them. This CDR3 comprises 15 residues. The germline V gene has CDR1 LNHNV and CDR2 YYDKDF (reference sequence).

J is TRBJ1-2 and V is TRBV5-1; TRBD1 matches at 9 bases. The germline gives CDR1 SGHRS, CDR2 YFSETQ. J lost 4 bases, V lost 4 bases, and 5 bases had no gene match. The CDR3 is 14 residues long. CDR3 nucleotide sequence: TGCGCCAGCAGCCAGGGACAGGGAGCCTATGGCTACACCTTC. It yields the protein CASSQGQGAYGYTF.

This sequence joins TRBV27 and TRBJ2-3; possible D gene TRBD2, 6 bases. The V end lost 5 bases, the J end lost 6 bases, and 9 bases lay between the germline ends. Germline V gives CDR1 MNHEY, CDR2 SMNVEV (reference sequence). This CDR3 is 12 amino acids long. CDR3 sequence: CASSKEGDTQYF. The CDR3 DNA is TGTGCCAGCAGTAAGGAGGGTGATACGCAGTATTTT.

This clone was observed once. The chain couples TRBV10-3 to TRBJ2-1; 7 bases are a match to TRBD2. This CDR3 spans 17 amino acids. The V segment lost 0 bases and the J segment 0 bases; nucleotides outside the gene matches: 5. Germline-derived CDR1 and CDR2 are ENHRY and SYGVKD. The CDR3 DNA follows: TGTGCCATCAGTGAGTCAAAGAGACTAGCCTCCTACAATGAGCAGTTCTTC. Encoded protein: CAISESKRLASYNEQFF.

DNA of the CDR3: TGTGCCAGCAGCCAAGATATAGCAGGGAACGAAAAACTGTTTTTT. This encodes CASSQDIAGNEKLFF. The V and J genes are TRBV4-2 and TRBJ1-4; a weak D match, TRBD1 (5 bases). The CDR3 extends over 15 amino acids. The germline V and J ends were trimmed by 0 bases and 8 bases, with 13 bases remaining between them. Germline assignment: CDR1 LGHNA and CDR2 YNFKEQ.

There are a few counts of this clone. The V and J genes are TRBV7-2 and TRBJ1-1; a weak D match, TRBD1 (6 bases). The length of the CDR3 is 15 residues. Germline values: CDR1 SGHTA, CDR2 FQGNSA. Between the trimmed V and J ends, which lost 2 bases and 0 bases, there was a span of 10 bases. The CDR3 DNA is TGTGCCAGCAGCTTAAGTCAGGGGATGAACACTGAAGCTTTCTTT. Translation gives CASSLSQGMNTEAFF.

This chain joins TRBV29-1 and TRBJ2-1; D is perhaps TRBD2 (6 bases). V was shortened by 3 bases and J by 1 base, with 19 bases between the two germline ends. CDR1 is SQVTM and CDR2 is ANQGSEA in the germline V gene. CDR3 length: 17 residues. DNA of the CDR3: TGCAGCGTTGATGGCCTAGCGCCTACGATTTCCTACAATGAGCAGTTCTTC. As protein: CSVDGLAPTISYNEQFF.

This rearrangement joins TRBV29-1 to TRBJ2-1; possibly TRBD2 for D (5 bases). Germline CDR1 and CDR2: SQVTM and ANQGSEA. There are 14 residues in the CDR3. V gave up 3 bases and J gave up 6 bases, with 15 bases separating them. The CDR3 region is CSVEFSGRANEQFF. The CDR3, as DNA: TGCAGCGTTGAGTTCAGCGGAAGGGCCAATGAGCAGTTCTTC.

This rearrangement joins TRBV5-4 to TRBJ2-7; D is uncertain. The CDR3 consists of 14 residues. The V gene's germline CDR1 is SGHNT and CDR2 YYREEE (reference sequence). V lost 0 bases, J lost 3 bases, and 10 bases lay in between. The chain's CDR3 is CASSLEPSNYEQYF. DNA for the CDR3: TGTGCCAGCAGCTTGGAGCCGTCTAACTACGAGCAGTACTTC. The complete variable domain, with remaining parts taken from reference TRBV5-4 and TRBJ2-7, reads ETGVTQSPTHLIKTRGQQVTLRCSSQSGHNTVSWYQQALGQGPQFIFQYYREEENGRGNFPPRFSGLQFPNYSSELNVNALELDDSALYLCASSLEPSNYEQYFGPGTRLTVT.

The chain is built from TRBV11-2 and TRBJ2-3, with 11 bases aligning to TRBD2. CDR1 and CDR2 (germline): SGHAT, FQNNGV. V shed 1 base and J 3 bases; nucleotides not matched to a gene: 6. This CDR3 region has 17 residues. The CDR3 DNA sequence: TGTGCCAGCAGCTTAGCACTAGCGGGAGTCGGGACAGATACGCAGTATTTT. Its translation: CASSLALAGVGTDTQYF. The full variable domain, in which reference TRBV11-2 and TRBJ2-3 provide the parts outside the CDR3, is EAGVAQSPRYKIIEKRQSVAFWCNPISGHATLYWYQQILGQGPKLLIQFQNNGVVDDSQLPKDRFSAERLKGVDSTLKIQPAKLEDSAVYLCASSLALAGVGTDTQYFGPGTRLTVL.

The chain joins TRBV5-8 to TRBJ2-5; the D gene is possibly TRBD1 (6 bases). Between the trimmed V and J ends, which lost 4 bases and 5 bases, there was a span of 15 bases. Per the germline V gene, CDR1 is SGHTS and CDR2 is YDEGEE. This CDR3 has 14 amino acids. The CDR3 here is CASSGGQSWETQYF. For the CDR3, the DNA is TGTGCCAGCAGCGGTGGACAGTCTTGGGAGACCCAGTACTTC.

The chain combines TRBV7-9 with TRBJ1-4; TRBD1 aligns across 7 bases. The CDR3 totals 14 residues. The germline V gene encodes CDR1 SEHNR and CDR2 FQNEAQ (reference sequence). After removal of 3 bases from V and 5 bases from J, the junction contained 3 bases not matched to a gene. As DNA, the CDR3 is TGTGCCAGCAGCTTGGGACAGTCAAATGAAAAACTGTTTTTT. Amino acids: CASSLGQSNEKLFF.

V usage is TRBV6-5 and J usage is TRBJ1-1; 7 nucleotides match TRBD1. The CDR3 spans 15 residues. V lost 6 bases to trimming and J lost 1 base; unmatched junction nucleotides: 8. Germline CDR1 and CDR2: MNHEY and SVGAGI. CDR3: CASRERQGKNTEAFF. The CDR3 coding sequence is TGTGCCAGCAGAGAGAGACAGGGAAAGAACACTGAAGCTTTCTTT.

The gene calls are TRBV4-2 and TRBJ2-1; 7 bases fit TRBD2. Germline loops: CDR1 LGHNA, CDR2 YNFKEQ. This CDR3 comprises 15 residues. Unmatched junction bases numbered 9, after V lost 4 bases and J lost 6 bases. CDR3 bases: TGTGCCAGCAGCCTCGGGCTAGCGGTAATCAATGAGCAGTTCTTC. Residues: CASSLGLAVINEQFF.

The V and J genes are TRBV18 and TRBJ2-7; TRBD1 matches 8 bases. This CDR3 is built from 16 residues. Germline V gene lookup returns CDR1 KGHSH and CDR2 LQKENI. V shed 0 bases and J 3 bases; nucleotides not matched to a gene: 7. CDR3 DNA sequence: TGTGCCAGCTCACCACCGGTACGAGACAGGGGCTACGAGCAGTACTTC. This sequence encodes CASSPPVRDRGYEQYF. Variable domain in full (rest from reference TRBV18 and TRBJ2-7): NAGVMQNPRHLVRRRGQEARLRCSPMKGHSHVYWYRQLPEEGLKFMVYLQKENIIDESGMPKERFSAEFPKEGPSILRIQQVVRGDSAAYFCASSPPVRDRGYEQYFGPGTRLTVT.

This chain joins TRBV5-6 and TRBJ1-5; 9 bases are shared with TRBD1. V dropped 5 bases and J dropped 4; count of bases not matched to a gene: 7. In germline, CDR1 is SGHDT, CDR2 YYEEEE. The CDR3 has 15 amino acids. CDR3: CASSFGTGLNQPQHF. The CDR3 DNA reads as TGTGCCAGCAGTTTCGGGACAGGGCTAAATCAGCCCCAGCATTTT.

In its sample, this clone was seen a few times. The chain combines TRBV27 with TRBJ2-7; TRBD2 agrees at 7 bases. Germline CDR1 MNHEY, CDR2 SMNVEV (reference sequence). The J segment lost 0 bases and the V segment lost 3 bases, leaving 8 bases of the junction unmatched. The CDR3 sequence is 16 residues long. CDR3 nucleotide sequence: TGTGCCAGCAGTTTCCTAGGGCGGGAGAGCTCCTACGAGCAGTACTTC. Amino acids: CASSFLGRESSYEQYF.

Here the CDR3 reads CASSPSGYGYTF. CDR3 nucleotide sequence: TGTGCCAGCAGTCCCTCAGGGTATGGCTACACCTTC. The chain has TRBV6-5 and TRBJ1-2, with D possibly TRBD1 on 5 matching bases. The germline V gene has CDR1 MNHEY and CDR2 SVGAGI. V lost 5 bases and J lost 5, with 9 bases in between. CDR3 length: 12 amino acids.

In its sample, this clone was seen a few times. The chain couples TRBV5-1 to TRBJ1-1, with D possibly TRBD1 on 5 matching bases. Germline CDR1 reads SGHRS; CDR2 reads YFSETQ. V lost 4 bases, J lost 4 bases, and 11 bases lay in between. CDR3 length: 13 amino acids. CDR3 amino acids: CASSLPGGTEAFF. The CDR3 nucleotides are TGCGCCAGCAGCCTCCCGGGGGGCACTGAAGCTTTCTTT.